One TCR beta chain is described in this entry. Its antigen is currently not known. Base qualities are missing; no much larger clone stands one base away. The sample comes from a study of blood T cell repertoires in COVID-19 (TCRdb year 2020). Some background on the complete study: Samples from collaborators originated in the United States, Italy and Spain and spanned both the acute and convalescent phases of COVID-19. The samples were drawn from two sources: the first 160 participants of the ongoing ImmuneRACE study, and over 1,000 subjects contributed by 6 global collaborators. The material from the prospective study consisted of cDNA or gDNA derived from T cells, B-cell-depleted T cells, or PBMCs. HLA class I and class II types, where available, came from metadata supplied by the sample provider rather than from assay-based typing. Subjects who had been exposed to COVID-19, were actively infected with it, or had recovered from it provided the deeply sampled blood TCRbeta repertoires that made up the dataset. Sample metadata almost always included a de-identified subject ID, COVID-19 status, age in years and sex. The repertoires were released in a freely available public database intended as a resource for research on the immune response to SARS-CoV-2.

Each collaborating institution followed its own protocols to collect whole blood in K2EDTA tubes. For TCRbeta analysis, collaborators shipped samples in one of three forms: frozen whole blood, isolated PBMCs, or DNA extracted from either of those sample types. TCRbeta CDR3 regions were amplified from genomic DNA using the immunoSEQ Assay, a bias-controlled multiplex PCR. The paper's data handling went like this. Within the assay, amplification of reference gene primers was used to estimate how many nucleated cells each sample contained. Sequence reads were collapsed and filtered to measure the absolute abundance of every unique TCRbeta CDR3 rearrangement. Productive Simpson clonality was computed per sample as the square root of Simpson's diversity index over productive rearrangements. The table was pulled from immuneACCESS by TCRdb, which kept in-frame rearrangements only. Such tables lose some clones; where checked, under half of the loss comes from unresolved V genes, and the rest has no known cause. The DNA was the basis for D and trimming; V, J and clone size are from that table. The sample profile shows 180,000 or so clones; 86% of them were found once. The top ten clones comprise 8% to 10% of the sample.

The research as a whole found: Clinical and demographic metadata were provided uncurated, with the amount varying by source and participant.

The germline V gene (reference sequence) sets CDR1 to LGHDT and CDR2 to YNNKEL. V loses 4 bases at its end and J loses 4 bases; junction bases beyond the gene matches: 9. The cysteine opens and the phenylalanine closes a CDR3 of 15 amino acids. The CDR3 DNA has 45 bases and is translated from base 1. Sequenced: peripheral blood. This chain joins TRBV3-1 (or the pseudogene TRBV3-2) to TRBJ2-5, with 7 central nucleotides matching TRBD2. This clonotype was obtained from a man aged 55-75 years with acute or convalescent COVID-19. The bases are TGTGCCAGCAGCCCGGGGAGGGAGGGGAGAGAGACCCAGTACTTC. Translated, this gives CASSPGREGRETQYF.